This entry is about one TCR beta chain. Assay used: immunoSEQ multiplex PCR; TCRdb lists only in-frame clones, some missing. Of fewer than 25,000 clones in the sample, 75% to 85% were seen once. The data belong to a study of T cells in narcolepsy. Germline CDR1 is PRHDT and CDR2 is FYEKMQ (reference sequence). Trimming removed 4 bases at V and 13 bases at J, with 16 bases between. The CDR3 spans 13 residues. This chain connects TRBV13 to TRBJ2-2; D is uncertain. Sample: memory (CD45RA-) CD4+ T cells from blood. This TCR came from a human donor in good health. CDR3 nucleotides: TGTGCCAGCAGCTCCCCGGACCCTCTCAGGCTGTTTTTT. This codes for CASSSPDPLRLFF.